A selection of T cell receptor beta chains follows, all from one sample in a study of blood T cell repertoires in COVID-19. Measured with immunoSEQ multiplex PCR; TCRdb has only the in-frame clones, and not every one. The repertoire holds 150,000 to 200,000 clones, about 90% seen once, with over 7% in the top ten. Sequenced material: PBMCs or T cells enriched from blood (not recorded which). These receptors originate from a woman aged 45 to 65 who had recovered from COVID-19. The CDR3 runs from the conserved cysteine through the conserved F or W. The D gene is left open where the match is weak. Not all rows give a size; the values are once, few, many and, for expanded clones, a class.

NA	TRBJ1-6	NA	TRBV14	TGTGCCAGCAGCCGGGTAGGGGGATCACCCCTCCACTTT	CASSRVGGSPLHF
TRBD1	TRBJ1-6	NA	TRBV7-8	TGTGCCAGCAGCTTAGCAGACAGGGCCTATAATTCACCCCTCCACTTT	CASSLADRAYNSPLHF
NA	TRBJ1-2	NA	TRBV19	TGTGCCAGTAGTCAGGGGAGGGTGGGCGGCTACACCTTC	CASSQGRVGGYTF
TRBD2	TRBJ2-1	NA	TRBV6-4	TGTGCCAGCACGAAGACTAGCGGAGGTAATGAGCAGTTCTTC	CASTKTSGGNEQFF
NA	TRBJ2-3	NA	TRBV6-5	TGTGCCAGCAGCACCCTCGGAGCTGATACGCAGTATTTT	CASSTLGADTQYF
TRBD2	TRBJ2-2	NA	TRBV7-9	TGTGCCAGCAGCCTACTGGGACTAGCGGGACCCGGGGAGCTGTTTTTT	CASSLLGLAGPGELFF
NA	TRBJ1-5	NA	TRBV27	TGTGCCAGCAGAGCAGGGGGCAATCAGCCCCAGCATTTT	CASRAGGNQPQHF
NA	TRBJ2-1	few	TRBV6-2/TRBV6-3	TGTGCCAGCAGTTATAACGTGCGACAGTTGAGCACTTACAATGAGCAGTTCTTC	CASSYNVRQLSTYNEQFF
NA	TRBJ2-3	NA	TRBV5-1	TGCGCCAGCAGCTTGGTGCCGCAGGGCACAGATACGCAGTATTTT	CASSLVPQGTDTQYF
TRBD1	TRBJ1-2	NA	TRBV4-2	TGTGCCAGCAGCCAAGATGGTCTAGGTCAGGGGGCTGGCGGCTACACCTTC	CASSQDGLGQGAGGYTF
NA	TRBJ2-7	NA	TRBV5-3	TGTGCCAGAAGCCTACGAATCACGGGTTCCTACGAGCAGTACTTC	CARSLRITGSYEQYF
NA	TRBJ2-5	few	TRBV21-1	TGTGCCAGCGGCGGGACTAGAGAGACCCAGTACTTC	CASGGTRETQYF
TRBD2	TRBJ2-7	NA	TRBV6-5	TGTGCCAGCAGGAGAAGCGGGAGCTCCTACGAGCAGTACTTC	CASRRSGSSYEQYF
NA	TRBJ1-3	NA	TRBV19	TGTGCCAGTAGTGGCAGGGGAAACTCTGGAAACACCATATATTTT	CASSGRGNSGNTIYF
NA	TRBJ2-1	NA	TRBV6-2/TRBV6-3	TGTGCCAGCAGTTCTAGCCAATTGCGAGACTCGAGGAATGAGCAGTTCTTC	CASSSSQLRDSRNEQFF
TRBD2	TRBJ2-3	NA	TRBV11-2	TGTGCCAGCAGCCAACAAGCGGGAGTGGGGGCTGATACGCAGTATTTT	CASSQQAGVGADTQYF
NA	TRBJ1-2	NA	TRBV18	TGTGCCAGCTCACCCTCCGGGTTTTCCTACTATGGCTACACCTTC	CASSPSGFSYYGYTF
NA	TRBJ2-2	NA	TRBV5-1	TGCGCCAGCAGCCTACGTGGGAACACCGGGGAGCTGTTTTTT	CASSLRGNTGELFF
NA	TRBJ2-1	NA	TRBV20-1	TGCAGTGCTAGTGGAGCCCCCACGGGCAATGAGCAGTTCTTC	CSASGAPTGNEQFF
TRBD1	TRBJ1-5	NA	TRBV6-2/TRBV6-3	TGTGCCAGCAGCCGCGCCACAGGGGGAGGCAATCAGCCCCAGCATTTT	CASSRATGGGNQPQHF
NA	TRBJ2-5	NA	TRBV2	TGTGCCAGCACCGTCGGGGTAAGGGAGACCCAGTACTTC	CASTVGVRETQYF
NA	TRBJ1-3	once	TRBV2	TGTGCCAGCAGTGAAGAGGGGGACTCTGGAAACACCATATATTTT	CASSEEGDSGNTIYF
TRBD1	TRBJ2-3	NA	TRBV5-4	TGTGCCAGCCAGAAGGGACAGGGCACAGATACGCAGTATTTT	CASQKGQGTDTQYF